A single sample is the source of the 15 T cell receptor beta chains below, sequenced in a study of cytomegalovirus exposure and HLA in healthy donors. A multiplex PCR was run with 60 Vbeta primers and 13 Jbeta primers. Using immunoSEQ multiplex PCR, the repertoire was profiled, and TCRdb retains in-frame clones only, with some absent. Found here are 56,000 or so clones; the top ten clones hold 2% to 2.5%. Specimen: PBMCs. The receptor set was obtained from a female donor in good health and CMV-seronegative.

The chain carries TRBV9 and TRBJ2-7; 8 nucleotides agree with TRBD2. V was clipped by 4 bases and J by 3 bases; unmatched bases: 12. Germline loops: CDR1 SGDLS, CDR2 YYNGEE. CDR3 length: 16 amino acids. In DNA, the CDR3 is TGTGCCAGCAGCCCCCACGGGCTAGCGGGCAACTACGAGCAGTACTTC. Encoded protein: CASSPHGLAGNYEQYF. Complete variable domain (other parts from reference TRBV9 and TRBJ2-7): DSGVTQTPKHLITATGQRVTLRCSPRSGDLSVYWYQQSLDQGLQFLIQYYNGEERAKGNILERFSAQQFPDLHSELNLSSLELGDSALYFCASSPHGLAGNYEQYFGPGTRLTVT.

This chain connects TRBV7-2 to TRBJ2-5, with D tentatively TRBD1 (5 bases). Trimming removed 1 base from V and 4 bases from J, with 7 bases in between. CDR3 length equals 13 residues. Germline CDR1 reads SGHTA; CDR2 reads FQGNSA. CDR3 loop: CASSLVDRETQYF. CDR3 nucleotides: TGTGCCAGCAGCTTAGTCGACAGAGAGACCCAGTACTTC.

V gene TRBV2 combines with J gene TRBJ2-7; the match to TRBD2 covers 7 bases. Germline-derived CDR1 and CDR2 are SNHLY and FYNNEI. The CDR3 covers 12 residues. V was clipped by 7 bases and J by 4 bases; unmatched bases: 4. The CDR3 reads CASTRLAYEQYF. For the CDR3, the DNA is TGTGCCAGCACTCGACTAGCTTACGAGCAGTACTTC.

In DNA, the CDR3 is TGTGCCTGGAGTGACGGCGGGACCCCCACCTACGAGCAGTACTTC. Protein sequence: CAWSDGGTPTYEQYF. The chain has TRBV30 and TRBJ2-7, with a tentative D call TRBD2 (6 bases). Trimming took 1 base from V and 2 from J, leaving 15 bases between them. Germline CDR1 reads GTSNPN; CDR2 reads SVGIG (reference sequence). The CDR3 runs to 15 residues.

CDR3 DNA: TGTGCCAGCAGTGCTCGGGGGGTACAAGAGACCCAGTACTTC. This codes for CASSARGVQETQYF. This chain uses TRBV6-1 with TRBJ2-5; TRBD2 matches at 7 bases. The CDR3 length is 14 residues. The junction had 4 bases not matched to a gene; V was cut back by 4 bases and J by 2 bases. The germline V gene has CDR1 MNHNS and CDR2 SASEGT.

V gene TRBV6-5 combines with J gene TRBJ2-2; no firm D call. Trimming removed 2 bases at V and 7 bases at J, with 14 bases between. Germline CDR1 and CDR2: MNHEY and SVGAGI. This CDR3 region has 15 residues. The CDR3 DNA follows: TGTGCCAGCAGTTACCGCGGAACGTCGGTCGGGGAGCTGTTTTTT. Its protein product is CASSYRGTSVGELFF.

The chain recombines TRBV30 with TRBJ2-3, with no clear D. Trimming took off 2 bases at V and 2 bases at J, with 8 bases between the two ends. This CDR3 comprises 13 residues. In germline, CDR1 is GTSNPN, CDR2 SVGIG (reference sequence). Written as DNA, the CDR3 is TGTGCCTGGAGTATATTAGCCACAGATACGCAGTATTTT. It yields the protein CAWSILATDTQYF.

V and J are TRBV11-3 and TRBJ1-2; weak D call: TRBD1 (5 bases). The germline CDR1 and CDR2 sequences are SGHNT and YENEEA. The CDR3 is 15 residues long. Trimming removed 4 bases at V and 2 bases at J, with 14 bases between. The CDR3 is CASSSTSAGNYGYTF. As DNA, the CDR3 is TGTGCCAGCAGCTCTACCTCGGCAGGGAACTATGGCTACACCTTC.

The rearrangement links TRBV28 to TRBJ2-3, with a weak D call TRBD1 (6 bases). The CDR3 runs 12 residues. Germline V CDR1 and CDR2: MDHEN, SYDVKM. In nucleotides, the CDR3 is TGTGCGACGAGGGGGTACACAGATACGCAGTATTTT. Its translation is CATRGYTDTQYF.

This chain uses TRBV5-6 with TRBJ1-1; 7 nucleotides align to TRBD1. Germline CDR1 and CDR2: SGHDT and YYEEEE. The CDR3 length is 14 residues. Unmatched junction bases numbered 5, after V lost 4 bases and J lost 2 bases. CDR3 DNA sequence: TGTGCCAGCAGCCTGACAGGGTCCAACACTGAAGCTTTCTTT. Translation gives CASSLTGSNTEAFF.

The gene calls are TRBV9 and TRBJ2-7, with TRBD2 matching 8 bases. CDR3 length equals 14 residues. The junction had 5 bases not matched to a gene; V was cut back by 3 bases and J by 3 bases. Germline CDR1 SGDLS, CDR2 YYNGEE. The CDR3 loop is CASSGAGGIYEQYF. The CDR3 coding sequence is TGTGCCAGCAGCGGCGCGGGGGGCATCTACGAGCAGTACTTC. Looking up the rest from reference TRBV9 and TRBJ2-7 gives the full variable domain: DSGVTQTPKHLITATGQRVTLRCSPRSGDLSVYWYQQSLDQGLQFLIQYYNGEERAKGNILERFSAQQFPDLHSELNLSSLELGDSALYFCASSGAGGIYEQYFGPGTRLTVT.

The chain employs TRBV30 and TRBJ1-1; D not certain. V lost 0 bases, J lost 8 bases, and 22 bases lay in between. The germline V gene has CDR1 GTSNPN and CDR2 SVGIG (reference sequence). The CDR3 spans 16 residues. CDR3 bases: TGTGCCTGGAGTGTCTGGACTCTAGCGGAGGGAGGGGAAGCTTTCTTT. Protein product: CAWSVWTLAEGGEAFF.

V is TRBV30 and J is TRBJ2-2; D is uncertain. The germline V gene has CDR1 GTSNPN and CDR2 SVGIG (reference sequence). Between the trimmed V and J ends, which lost 1 base and 1 base, there was a span of 4 bases. CDR3 length: 13 residues. Here the CDR3 reads CAWSDRNTGELFF. The DNA of the CDR3 is TGTGCCTGGAGTGACAGGAACACCGGGGAGCTGTTTTTT.

The chain joins TRBV4-3 to TRBJ1-5; a possible D gene is TRBD1 (5 bases). CDR1 and CDR2 from the germline V gene are LGHNA and YSLEER. CDR3 length: 15 amino acids. With 0 bases removed from V and 4 bases from J, the gap between germline ends came to 10 bases. CDR3 residues: CASSQDLGVNQPQHF. The CDR3, as DNA: TGCGCCAGCAGCCAAGATCTAGGGGTGAATCAGCCCCAGCATTTT.

The gene calls are TRBV5-1 and TRBJ1-1; D is ambiguous. The CDR3 consists of 13 residues. Germline V gene sequence: CDR1 SGHRS, CDR2 YFSETQ. Trimming removed 2 bases from V and 1 base from J, with 6 bases in between. This CDR3 reads CASSFVSNTEAFF. CDR3 sequence (DNA): TGCGCCAGCAGCTTCGTTTCGAACACTGAAGCTTTCTTT.